This entry lists 8 T cell receptor beta chains sequenced from one sample in a study of blood T cell repertoires in COVID-19. Sequenced by immunoSEQ multiplex PCR; TCRdb stores in-frame clones only, minus some. Of 100,000 to 150,000 clones listed, about 81% are singletons. The sample taken for sequencing was peripheral blood. The receptors stem from a woman aged 80 or over with acute or convalescent COVID-19.

The V gene is TRBV19, the J gene TRBJ1-3, with unresolved D. Germline CDR1 and CDR2: LNHDA and SQIVND (reference sequence). The CDR3 length is 14 residues. The V and J ends lost 5 bases and 1 base respectively, with 9 bases between them. The CDR3 DNA reads as TGTGCCAGTAGTCCCTCGGGGTCTGGAAACACCATATATTTT. It translates to CASSPSGSGNTIYF. Variable domain in full (rest from reference TRBV19 and TRBJ1-3): DGGITQSPKYLFRKEGQNVTLSCEQNLNHDAMYWYRQDPGQGLRLIYYSQIVNDFQKGDIAEGYSVSREKKESFPLTVTSAQKNPTAFYLCASSPSGSGNTIYFGEGSWLTVV.

The DNA of the CDR3 is TGCGCCAGCAGCCCAACTAGCGGGAGAGGGCCGGGAGAGACCCAGTACTTC. Its protein product is CASSPTSGRGPGETQYF. The chain recombines TRBV10-1 with TRBJ2-5, with 11 bases fitting TRBD2. The CDR3 totals 17 residues. The germline CDR1 and CDR2 sequences are WNHNN and SYGVQD (reference sequence). The junction had 13 bases not matched to a gene; V was cut back by 6 bases and J by 4 bases.

The CDR3 bases are TGTGCCAGCAGCGTAGTGAACAGGCCAAGGTATAATTCACCCCTCCACTTT. Translation gives CASSVVNRPRYNSPLHF. The chain joins TRBV9 to TRBJ1-6; tentative D call: TRBD1 (5 bases). Germline V gene data show CDR1 as SGDLS and CDR2 as YYNGEE. The CDR3 has 17 amino acids. V dropped 0 bases and J dropped 4 bases, with 14 bases sitting between them.

V is TRBV7-2 and J is TRBJ1-1, with D uncertain. From germline, CDR1 is SGHTA and CDR2 FQGNSA. CDR3 size: 15 residues. Between the trimmed V and J ends, which lost 5 bases and 4 bases, there was a span of 17 bases. The CDR3 spells CASSPNLVFGTEAFF. In DNA form, the CDR3 reads TGTGCCAGCAGCCCCAACTTAGTGTTCGGCACTGAAGCTTTCTTT.

This chain joins TRBV18 and TRBJ2-7; 10 bases agree with TRBD2. V was clipped by 2 bases and J by 5 bases; unmatched bases: 6. Germline loops: CDR1 KGHSH, CDR2 LQKENI. The CDR3 is 15 residues long. The CDR3 region is CASSPTLAGVHEQYF. DNA of the CDR3: TGTGCCAGCTCACCAACGCTAGCGGGAGTTCACGAGCAGTACTTC.

The rearrangement links TRBV9 to TRBJ2-7; 12 bases map to TRBD1. The germline gives CDR1 SGDLS, CDR2 YYNGEE. The length of the CDR3 is 15 residues. Trimming cost V 4 bases and J 4 bases; bases outside gene matches: 6. CDR3: CASSRGQGAMYEQYF. CDR3 in DNA: TGTGCCAGCAGCAGGGGACAGGGGGCAATGTACGAGCAGTACTTC. Using reference TRBV9 and TRBJ2-7 for the parts outside the CDR3, the full variable domain is DSGVTQTPKHLITATGQRVTLRCSPRSGDLSVYWYQQSLDQGLQFLIQYYNGEERAKGNILERFSAQQFPDLHSELNLSSLELGDSALYFCASSRGQGAMYEQYFGPGTRLTVT.

The chain uses TRBV2 and TRBJ1-1; tentatively, D is TRBD1 (5 bases). CDR1 and CDR2 from the germline V gene are SNHLY and FYNNEI. The CDR3 covers 13 residues. Between the trimmed V and J ends, which lost 4 bases and 2 bases, there was a span of 8 bases. CDR3 DNA: TGTGCCAGCAGTGTAGACAGCAACACTGAAGCTTTCTTT. Protein: CASSVDSNTEAFF. Combining the CDR3 with reference TRBV2 and TRBJ1-1 gives the whole variable domain EPEVTQTPSHQVTQMGQEVILRCVPISNHLYFYWYRQILGQKVEFLVSFYNNEISEKSEIFDDQFSVERPDGSNFTLKIRSTKLEDSAMYFCASSVDSNTEAFFGQGTRLTVV.

Only one count was recorded for this clone. The chain is built from TRBV4-1 and TRBJ2-5, with 11 bases that match TRBD2. The J segment lost 5 bases and the V segment lost 6 bases, leaving 14 bases of the junction unmatched. The CDR3 totals 17 residues. CDR1 and CDR2 from the germline V gene are MGHRA and YSYEKL. CDR3 sequence: CASRQPLAGGVGETQYF. CDR3 bases: TGCGCCAGCAGACAACCCTTAGCGGGAGGGGTTGGGGAGACCCAGTACTTC.